This record covers a single T cell receptor (beta chain). Its antigen is not known. The sample is drawn from a study of OX40 agonist ivuxolimab in advanced cancers. Across the whole study: Partial responses were achieved by three patients, of whom one had hepatocellular carcinoma and two had cutaneous melanoma. Study-level results: Some patients who did not respond also had low normalized T-cell clonal expansion.

Here immunoSEQ multiplex PCR was the method, and the copy in TCRdb shows in-frame clones only, minus some. Here the sample spans 100,000 or so clones, roughly 95% being singletons. The germline CDR1 and CDR2 sequences are SGHDT and YYEEEE. V lost 4 bases to trimming and J lost 3 bases, with 10 bases between them. The CDR3 consists of 14 residues. This sequence was found in an adult with an advanced solid tumor such as melanoma, head and neck, liver or kidney cancer. The sequenced sample was CD4+ or CD8+ T cells sorted from blood, obtained in a trial of the OX40 agonist ivuxolimab. The chain uses TRBV5-6 and TRBJ2-2, with D possibly TRBD1 on 6 matching bases. The CDR3 DNA reads TGTGCCAGCAGCCACACAGGGTACACCGGGGAGCTGTTTTTT. It is translated as CASSHTGYTGELFF.